A selection of T cell receptor beta chains follows, all from one sample in a study of T cells after posttransplantation cyclophosphamide. Profiling relied on immunoSEQ multiplex PCR, and the TCRdb table lists in-frame clones only, not all of them. This sample has tens of thousands of clones, with approximately 71% found just once. The source material was memory CD4+ T cells sorted from PBMCs. These receptor sequences come from a woman aged 55-69 years in good health, CMV-negative, and a related stem cell transplant donor. Each CDR3 is given with its conserved first and last residue. Fields, in order: clone size, J gene, D gene, V gene, CDR3 DNA, CDR3 protein. The D gene is left open where the match is weak. The size field is filled for only some rows; it gives once, few, many or a size class.

>-|TRBJ2-7|TRBD1|TRBV5-1
TGCGCCAGCAGCTTGACAGGGGCGTACGAGCAGTACTTC
CASSLTGAYEQYF
>-|TRBJ2-2|TRBD1|TRBV11-2
TGTGTCAGCAGCTTAACGACAGGGAAGAGTGGCGGGGAGCTGTTTTTT
CVSSLTTGKSGGELFF
>-|TRBJ1-2|-|TRBV7-2
TGTGCCAGCAGCCCCTCCAGGGCTAACTATGGCTACACCTTC
CASSPSRANYGYTF
>-|TRBJ2-3|-|TRBV9
TGTGCCAGCAGCCCCCGAGGGGGGGCTCCGAGCACAGATACGCAGTATTTT
CASSPRGGAPSTDTQYF
>-|TRBJ2-3|-|TRBV6-1
TGTGCCAGCAGTGCGCTACGATGGGCCTCCACAGATACGCAGTATTTT
CASSALRWASTDTQYF
>-|TRBJ2-3|TRBD1|TRBV7-3
TGTGCCAGCAGACGAAGGGACAGAGATACGCAGTATTTT
CASRRRDRDTQYF
>-|TRBJ2-7|-|TRBV29-1
TGCAGCCAAGTAACGACTTACGAGCAGTACTTC
CSQVTTYEQYF
>-|TRBJ2-1|-|TRBV20-1
TGCAGTGCTAGCGAGAGTTTTGAGCAGTTCTTC
CSASESFEQFF
>-|TRBJ2-1|TRBD2|TRBV28
TGTGCCAGCAGACCAAACCTAGCGGGAGGCAATGAGCAGTTCTTC
CASRPNLAGGNEQFF
>-|TRBJ2-1|TRBD1|TRBV30
TGTGCCTGGAGGAGGGACAGACCTTACAATGAGCAGTTCTTC
CAWRRDRPYNEQFF
>-|TRBJ2-7|-|TRBV9
TGTGCCAGCAGCTTAGAACAAGGAGGGAGCGAGCAGTACTTC
CASSLEQGGSEQYF
>few|TRBJ2-1|TRBD2|TRBV2
TGTGCCAGCAGGCCACCCGCGGGAGGATTCAGTGAGCAGTTCTTC
CASRPPAGGFSEQFF
>-|TRBJ2-1|TRBD2|TRBV19
TGTGCCAGTAGTCCTCGGACTAGCGGGACCCATGAGCAGTTCTTC
CASSPRTSGTHEQFF
>once|TRBJ1-6|TRBD1|TRBV6-5
TGTGCCAGCAGTCACGGGACAGCTAATTCACCCCTCCACTTT
CASSHGTANSPLHF
>-|TRBJ1-1|-|TRBV20-1
TGCAGTGCCCGGAACCCCCGGGGGGCTTTCTTT
CSARNPRGAFF
>-|TRBJ2-7|-|TRBV7-9
TGTGCCAGCAGCTTCAAGACAGCATACGAGCAGTACTTC
CASSFKTAYEQYF
>-|TRBJ1-5|TRBD1|TRBV2
TGTGCCAGCAGAGACAGGGTAGATAAAAGCAATCAGCCCCAGCATTTT
CASRDRVDKSNQPQHF
>-|TRBJ1-2|TRBD1|TRBV28
TGTGCCAGCCTCAGACAGGGAGGTTGGGGCTACACCTTC
CASLRQGGWGYTF
>-|TRBJ2-3|TRBD2|TRBV4-2
TGTGCCAGCAGCCAATCAGCAGCGGGAGGTACAGATACGCAGTATTTT
CASSQSAAGGTDTQYF
>few|TRBJ1-3|TRBD1|TRBV5-1
TGCGCCAGCAGCTTTGGGACAGGGGGTAGAAACACCATATATTTT
CASSFGTGGRNTIYF
>-|TRBJ2-7|-|TRBV4-1
TGCGCCAGCAGCCCCCTCGGGTTCTACGAGCAGTACTTC
CASSPLGFYEQYF
>-|TRBJ2-3|TRBD2|TRBV19
TGTGCCAGTAGTATCGCGGGACTAGTAACAGATACGCAGTATTTT
CASSIAGLVTDTQYF